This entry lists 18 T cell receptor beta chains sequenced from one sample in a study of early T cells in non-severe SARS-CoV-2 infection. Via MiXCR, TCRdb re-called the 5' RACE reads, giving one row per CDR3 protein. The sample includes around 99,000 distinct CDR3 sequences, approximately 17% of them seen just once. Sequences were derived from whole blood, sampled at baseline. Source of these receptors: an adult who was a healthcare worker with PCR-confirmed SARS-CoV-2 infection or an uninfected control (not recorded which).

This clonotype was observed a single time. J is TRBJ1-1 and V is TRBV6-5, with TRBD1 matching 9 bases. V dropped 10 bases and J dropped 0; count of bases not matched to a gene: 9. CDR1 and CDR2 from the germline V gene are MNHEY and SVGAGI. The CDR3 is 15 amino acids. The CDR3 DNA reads TGTGCCACAAAAACAGGGGGCGGGATGAACACTGAAGCTTTCTTT. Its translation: CATKTGGGMNTEAFF.

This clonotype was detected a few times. The CDR3 region is CASSPDRARTDTQYF. CDR3 bases: TGTGCCAGCAGTCCGGACAGGGCTCGCACAGATACGCAGTATTTT. The rearrangement links TRBV27 to TRBJ2-3, with 8 bases that match TRBD1. Germline CDR1 is MNHEY and CDR2 is SMNVEV (reference sequence). The CDR3 is made up of 15 amino acids. J lost 1 base, V lost 5 bases, and 5 bases had no gene match.

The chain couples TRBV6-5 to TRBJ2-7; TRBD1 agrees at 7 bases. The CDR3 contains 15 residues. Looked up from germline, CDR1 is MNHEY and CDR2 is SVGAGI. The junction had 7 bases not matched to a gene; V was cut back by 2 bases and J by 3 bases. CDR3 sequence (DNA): TGTGCCAGCAGTTACGAAGCGACAGGGAACTACGAGCAGTACTTC. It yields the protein CASSYEATGNYEQYF.

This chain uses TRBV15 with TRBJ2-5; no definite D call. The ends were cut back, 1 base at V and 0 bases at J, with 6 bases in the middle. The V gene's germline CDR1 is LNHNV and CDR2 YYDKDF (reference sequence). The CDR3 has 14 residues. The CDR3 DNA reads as TGTGCCACCAGCAGAGCCAGATACCAAGAGACCCAGTACTTC. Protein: CATSRARYQETQYF. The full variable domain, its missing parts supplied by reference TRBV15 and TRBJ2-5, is DAMVIQNPRYQVTQFGKPVTLSCSQTLNHNVMYWYQQKSSQAPKLLFHYYDKDFNNEADTPDNFQSRRPNTSFCFLDIRSPGLGDTAMYLCATSRARYQETQYFGPGTRLLVL.

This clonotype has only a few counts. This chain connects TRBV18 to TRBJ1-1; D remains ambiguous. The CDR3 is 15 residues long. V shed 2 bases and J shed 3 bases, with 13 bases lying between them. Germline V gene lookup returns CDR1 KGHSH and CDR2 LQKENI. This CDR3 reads CASSPNSGFYTEAFF. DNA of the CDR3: TGTGCCAGCTCACCAAACTCAGGATTTTACACTGAAGCTTTCTTT.

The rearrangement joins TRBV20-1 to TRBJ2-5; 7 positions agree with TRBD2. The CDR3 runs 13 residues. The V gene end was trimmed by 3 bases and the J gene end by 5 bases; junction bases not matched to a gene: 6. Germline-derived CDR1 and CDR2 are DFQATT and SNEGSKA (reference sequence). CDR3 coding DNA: TGCAGTGCTAGCCCCGGGGGGTGGGAGACCCAGTACTTC. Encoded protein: CSASPGGWETQYF.

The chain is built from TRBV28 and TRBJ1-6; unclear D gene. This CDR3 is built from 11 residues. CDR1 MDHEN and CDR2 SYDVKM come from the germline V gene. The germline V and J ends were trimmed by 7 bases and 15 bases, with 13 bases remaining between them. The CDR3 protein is CASTARVYLHF. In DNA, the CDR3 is TGTGCCAGCACCGCTAGGGTATACCTCCACTTT.

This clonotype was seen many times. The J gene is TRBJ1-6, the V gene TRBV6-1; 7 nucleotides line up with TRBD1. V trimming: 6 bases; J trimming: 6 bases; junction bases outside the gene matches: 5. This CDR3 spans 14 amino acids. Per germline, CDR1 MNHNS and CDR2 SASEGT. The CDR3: CASSPGTVNSPLHF. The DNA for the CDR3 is TGTGCCAGCAGCCCCGGGACAGTTAATTCACCCCTCCACTTT.

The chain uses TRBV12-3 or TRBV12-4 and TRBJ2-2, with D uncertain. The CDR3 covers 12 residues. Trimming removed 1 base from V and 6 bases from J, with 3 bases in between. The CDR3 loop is CASSLGSGELFF. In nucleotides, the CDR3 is TGTGCCAGCAGTTTAGGGTCCGGGGAGCTGTTTTTT.

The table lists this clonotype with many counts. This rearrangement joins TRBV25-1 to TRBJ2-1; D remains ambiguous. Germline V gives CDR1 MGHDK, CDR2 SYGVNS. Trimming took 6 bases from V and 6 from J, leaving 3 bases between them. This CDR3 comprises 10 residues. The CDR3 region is CASRSNEQFF. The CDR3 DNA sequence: TGTGCCAGCAGATCCAATGAGCAGTTCTTC.

The CDR3 DNA follows: TGTGCCAGCAAGGGGCTAGCGTACCAAGAGACCCAGTACTTC. It specifies CASKGLAYQETQYF. The genes are TRBV3-1 and TRBJ2-5, with D possibly being TRBD2 (6 bases). V was clipped by 7 bases and J by 0 bases, with 12 bases between them. The CDR3 has 14 residues. Looked up from germline, CDR1 is LGHDT and CDR2 is YNNKEL (reference sequence).

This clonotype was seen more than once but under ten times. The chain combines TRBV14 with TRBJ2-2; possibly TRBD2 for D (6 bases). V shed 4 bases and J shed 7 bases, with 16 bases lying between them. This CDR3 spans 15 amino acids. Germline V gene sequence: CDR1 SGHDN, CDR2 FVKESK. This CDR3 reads CASSLRSPGSGELFF. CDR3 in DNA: TGTGCCAGCAGCCTAAGATCTCCCGGGAGCGGGGAGCTGTTTTTT.

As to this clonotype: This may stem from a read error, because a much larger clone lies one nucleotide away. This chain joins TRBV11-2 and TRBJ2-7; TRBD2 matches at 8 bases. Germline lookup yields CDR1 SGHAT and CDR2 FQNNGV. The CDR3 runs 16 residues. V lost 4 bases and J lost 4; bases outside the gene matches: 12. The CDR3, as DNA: TGTGCCAGCAGCTCCTGGACTAGCAGGAGACGGTACGAGCAGTACTTC. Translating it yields CASSSWTSRRRYEQYF.

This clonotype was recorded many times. The CDR3 spells CSAAGNPGLASGSYNEQFF. CDR3 DNA sequence: TGCAGTGCCGCGGGGAACCCGGGACTAGCGAGTGGTTCCTACAATGAGCAGTTCTTC. The V and J genes are TRBV20-1 and TRBJ2-1, with TRBD2 matching over 10 bases. After removal of 6 bases from V and 1 base from J, the junction contained 18 bases not matched to a gene. The CDR3 sequence is 19 residues long. From germline, CDR1 is DFQATT and CDR2 SNEGSKA (reference sequence).

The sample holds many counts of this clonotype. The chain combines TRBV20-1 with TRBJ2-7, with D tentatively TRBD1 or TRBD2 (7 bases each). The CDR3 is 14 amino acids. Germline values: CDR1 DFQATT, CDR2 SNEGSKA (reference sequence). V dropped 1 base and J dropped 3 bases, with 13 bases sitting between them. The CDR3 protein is CSARVARGGYEQYF. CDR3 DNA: TGCAGTGCTAGAGTGGCCAGGGGGGGCTACGAGCAGTACTTC.

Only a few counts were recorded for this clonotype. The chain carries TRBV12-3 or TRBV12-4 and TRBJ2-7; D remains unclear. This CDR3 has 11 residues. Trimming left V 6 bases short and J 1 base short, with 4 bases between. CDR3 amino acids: CASSQSYEQYF. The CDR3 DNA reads TGTGCCAGCAGCCAATCCTACGAGCAGTACTTC.

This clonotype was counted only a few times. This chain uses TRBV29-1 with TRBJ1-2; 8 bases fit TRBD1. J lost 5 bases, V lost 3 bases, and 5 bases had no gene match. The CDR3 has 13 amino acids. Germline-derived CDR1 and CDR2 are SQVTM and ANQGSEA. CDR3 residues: CSVDDRGPYGYTF. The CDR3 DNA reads TGCAGCGTTGACGACAGGGGCCCTTATGGCTACACCTTC.

CDR3 in amino acids: CASSRQGIGGELFF. CDR3 in DNA: TGTGCCAGTAGTCGCCAGGGGATTGGCGGGGAGCTGTTTTTT. The genes are TRBV19 and TRBJ2-2; weak D call: TRBD1 (6 bases). Germline V CDR1 and CDR2: LNHDA, SQIVND (reference sequence). The CDR3 loop spans 14 amino acids. The V and J ends lost 5 bases and 7 bases respectively, with 14 bases between them.